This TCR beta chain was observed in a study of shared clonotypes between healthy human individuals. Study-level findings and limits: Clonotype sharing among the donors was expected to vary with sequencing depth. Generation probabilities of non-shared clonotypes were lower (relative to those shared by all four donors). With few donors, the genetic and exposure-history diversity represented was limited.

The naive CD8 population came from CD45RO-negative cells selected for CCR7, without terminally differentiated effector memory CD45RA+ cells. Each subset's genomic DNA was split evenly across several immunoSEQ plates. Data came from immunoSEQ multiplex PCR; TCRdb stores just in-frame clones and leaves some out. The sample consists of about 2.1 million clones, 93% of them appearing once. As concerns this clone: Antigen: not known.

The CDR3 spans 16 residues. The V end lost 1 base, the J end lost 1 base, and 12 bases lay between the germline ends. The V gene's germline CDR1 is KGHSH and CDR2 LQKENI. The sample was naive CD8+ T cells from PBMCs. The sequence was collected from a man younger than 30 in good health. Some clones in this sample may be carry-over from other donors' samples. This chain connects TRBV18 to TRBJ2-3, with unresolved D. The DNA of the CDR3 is TGTGCCAGCTCACCACGGTCTAGTCATGGCACAGATACGCAGTATTTT. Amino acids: CASSPRSSHGTDTQYF.